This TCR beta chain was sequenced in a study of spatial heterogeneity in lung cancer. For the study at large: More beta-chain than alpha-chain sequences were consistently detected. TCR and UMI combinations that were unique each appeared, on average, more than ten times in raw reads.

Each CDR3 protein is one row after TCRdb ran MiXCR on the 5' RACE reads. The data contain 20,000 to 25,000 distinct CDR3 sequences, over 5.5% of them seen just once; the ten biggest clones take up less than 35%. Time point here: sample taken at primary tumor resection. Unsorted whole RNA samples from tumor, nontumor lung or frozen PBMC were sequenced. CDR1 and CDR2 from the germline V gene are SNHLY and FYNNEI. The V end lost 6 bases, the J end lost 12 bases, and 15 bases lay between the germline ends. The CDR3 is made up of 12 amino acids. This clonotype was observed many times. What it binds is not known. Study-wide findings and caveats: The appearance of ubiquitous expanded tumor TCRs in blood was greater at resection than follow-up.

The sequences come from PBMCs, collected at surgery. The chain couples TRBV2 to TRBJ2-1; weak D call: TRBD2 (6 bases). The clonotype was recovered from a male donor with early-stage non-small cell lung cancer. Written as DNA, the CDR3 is TGTGCCAGCAGCTCCGGGGCCGGGGGGCAGTTCTTC. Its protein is CASSSGAGGQFF.